This TCR beta chain is drawn from a study of cytotoxic CD8 clonotypes in ibrutinib-treated CLL. The CDR3 extends over 16 amino acids. Germline trimming cut 1 base from V and 0 bases from J; bases unmatched to any gene: 6. Germline CDR1 LGHNA, CDR2 YNFKEQ. Produced via immunoSEQ multiplex PCR; TCRdb's table is partial and in-frame only. This sample has approximately 100,000 clones, with more than 55% found just once. Sequenced material: PBMCs, taken after 24 months of ibrutinib treatment. This rearrangement joins TRBV4-2 to TRBJ2-7, with TRBD1 matching 7 bases. This receptor was obtained from a human donor with chronic lymphocytic leukemia. The CDR3 nucleotides read TGTGCCAGCAGCCAAGCCCTGACAGGGAGCTCCTACGAGCAGTACTTC. Translating it yields CASSQALTGSSYEQYF.